This T cell receptor (beta chain) emerged from a study of T-cell reconstitution after alpha-beta-depleted transplantation in children. Preparation of the TCRbeta library used unique molecular identifiers. MiXCR was run by TCRdb on the PCR reads, yielding one entry per CDR3 protein. There are hundreds of thousands of distinct CDR3 sequences in the sample; 16% occur only once, and over 0.95% lies in the top ten. This clonotype has a count of ten or more. Between the trimmed V and J ends, which lost 2 bases and 3 bases, there was a span of 11 bases. The germline CDR1 and CDR2 sequences are DFQATT and SNEGSKA (reference sequence). The CDR3 is 13 residues long.

The source material was PBMCs from the stem cell graft donor, sampled from the stem cell graft. The receptor comes from a human donor who donated a stem cell graft to a child with acute myeloid leukemia. This sequence joins TRBV20-1 and TRBJ2-7, with D possibly TRBD1 on 6 matching bases. The CDR3 protein is CSARRGTRYEQYF. Here the CDR3 DNA reads TGCAGTGCTAGAAGGGGGACCCGCTACGAGCAGTACTTC.